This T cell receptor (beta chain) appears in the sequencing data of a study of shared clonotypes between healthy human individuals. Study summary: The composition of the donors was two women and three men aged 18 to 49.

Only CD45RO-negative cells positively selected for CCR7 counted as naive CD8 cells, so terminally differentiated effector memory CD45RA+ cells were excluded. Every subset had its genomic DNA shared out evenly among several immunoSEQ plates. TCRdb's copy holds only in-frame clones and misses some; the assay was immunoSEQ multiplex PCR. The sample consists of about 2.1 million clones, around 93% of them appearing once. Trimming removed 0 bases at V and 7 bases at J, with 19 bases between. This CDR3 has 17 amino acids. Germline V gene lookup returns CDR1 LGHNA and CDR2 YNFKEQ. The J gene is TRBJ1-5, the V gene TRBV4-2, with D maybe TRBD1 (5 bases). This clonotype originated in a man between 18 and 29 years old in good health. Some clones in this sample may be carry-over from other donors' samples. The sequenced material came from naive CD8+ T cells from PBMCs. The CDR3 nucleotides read TGTGCCAGCAGCCAAGATGGCGGGACCCTCACCCCCCAGCCCCAGCATTTT. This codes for CASSQDGGTLTPQPQHF.